Each of the 2 T cell receptor beta chains below was sequenced from the same sample in a study of blood T cell repertoires in COVID-19. TCRdb's table, derived via immunoSEQ multiplex PCR, lists solely in-frame clones and lacks some. The table shows about 140,000 clones, with roughly 84% occurring only once. Sequencing was done on a sample of peripheral blood. All receptors come from a man aged 60-69 years with active or convalescent COVID-19.

This chain joins TRBV30 and TRBJ1-1; D ambiguous. The ends were cut back, 4 bases at V and 4 bases at J, with 19 bases in the middle. Germline CDR1 reads GTSNPN; CDR2 reads SVGIG (reference sequence). The CDR3 has 15 amino acids. The CDR3, as DNA: TGTGCCTGGACCATGAGGGCTACCTGGGGCACTGAAGCTTTCTTT. It codes for CAWTMRATWGTEAFF.

CDR3: CASSLVGTEDGYTF. The DNA of the CDR3 is TGTGCCAGCAGCTTAGTGGGGACAGAAGATGGCTACACCTTC. The chain has TRBV7-9 and TRBJ1-2, with TRBD1 identical over 7 bases. There are 14 residues in the CDR3. CDR1 is SEHNR and CDR2 is FQNEAQ in the germline V gene (reference sequence). Trimming at V came to 1 base and at J to 6 bases, leaving 5 bases not matched to a gene.